This TCR beta chain appears in the sequencing data of a study of T cells in Graves' hyperthyroidism and ophthalmopathy. Overall study: Peripheral blood was acquired at first diagnosis, ahead of any therapy whatsoever.

The length of the CDR3 is 15 residues. The V gene's germline CDR1 is MNHNS and CDR2 SASEGT. With V trimmed by 5 bases and J by 4 bases, 7 bases remained unmatched. Enrolled ophthalmopathy patients presented with a Clinical Activity Score of at least 3, a NOSPECS grade of at least 4, and disease duration under 3 months. This clonotype was recorded at least ten times. Researchers amplified the TCR beta CDR3 regions from RNA transcripts. Primed by the HTBI set, a first-round RT-PCR was run on the TCR CDR3. Each CDR3 protein gets one entry after TCRdb re-called the multiplex PCR reads with MiXCR. The sample holds about 400,000 distinct CDR3 sequences, about 14% seen once.

This chain uses TRBV6-1 with TRBJ2-7; 11 bases are a match to TRBD1. The sequence came from a man between 18 and 29 years old with Graves' ophthalmopathy. Source material: blood. CDR3 in amino acids: CASSTRTGGWYEQYF. The DNA of the CDR3 is TGTGCCAGCAGTACCCGGACAGGGGGCTGGTACGAGCAGTACTTC.